These T cell receptor beta chains were read from a single sample in a study of early T cells in non-severe SARS-CoV-2 infection. One entry per CDR3 protein, called by TCRdb with MiXCR from the 5' RACE reads. The sample contains 85,000 to 90,000 distinct CDR3 sequences, around 13% of which appear only once. The material sequenced was whole blood. The origin of the receptors is an adult who was a healthcare worker with PCR-confirmed SARS-CoV-2 infection or an uninfected control (not recorded which). Both conserved end residues are part of each CDR3. Each record gives: J gene, D gene, CDR3 length, clone size, V gene, CDR3 protein, CDR3 DNA. The D gene is left open where the match is weak. Clone sizes are given selectively: once, few, many, or a class where the clone is expanded.

TRBJ1-2,NA,12,NA,TRBV28,CASSFFGYGYTF,TGTGCCAGCAGTTTTTTCGGGTATGGCTACACCTTC
TRBJ2-2,NA,15,many,TRBV11-1,CASSSPGPNTGELFF,TGTGCCAGCAGCTCCCCGGGTCCGAACACCGGGGAGCTGTTTTTT
TRBJ1-2,NA,18,NA,TRBV7-7,CASSLAAPGGRDNYGCTF,NA
TRBJ1-4,TRBD1,19,few,TRBV18,CASSPRSMGTGVTNEKLFF,TGTGCCAGCTCACCACGGTCCATGGGGACAGGGGTGACTAATGAAAAACTGTTTTTT
TRBJ2-7,NA,11,NA,TRBV28,CASSFFDEQYF,TGTGCCAGCAGTTTTTTCGACGAGCAGTACTTC
TRBJ2-3,NA,12,NA,TRBV7-2,CASRGVADTQYF,TGTGCCAGCAGGGGGGTAGCGGATACGCAGTATTTT
TRBJ1-5,NA,13,few,TRBV6-2/TRBV6-3,CASSYRQGGPQHF,TGTGCCAGCAGTTACCGGCAGGGCGGGCCCCAGCATTTT
TRBJ1-5,TRBD1,15,few,TRBV20-1,CSAPGQSYSNQPQHF,TGCAGTGCACCGGGACAGTCCTATAGCAATCAGCCCCAGCATTTT
TRBJ1-4,NA,15,few,TRBV18,CASSTDGTQNEKLFF,TGTGCCAGCTCGACCGACGGGACTCAAAATGAAAAACTGTTTTTT
TRBJ2-7,NA,14,NA,TRBV12-3/TRBV12-4,CASSLSGAPNEQYF,TGTGCCAGCAGTTTATCAGGGGCGCCTAACGAGCAGTACTTC
TRBJ2-2,NA,14,few,TRBV19,CASSTTRRSGELFF,TGTGCCAGTAGTACCACCCGTAGGTCGGGGGAGCTGTTTTTT
TRBJ1-6,TRBD1,16,once,TRBV7-2,CASSLVQGTYNSPLHF,TGTGCCAGCAGCTTAGTACAGGGGACCTATAATTCACCCCTCCACTTT
TRBJ2-1,NA,12,few,TRBV24-1,CATSDEGREQFF,TGTGCCACCAGTGATGAGGGTCGAGAGCAGTTCTTC
TRBJ1-1,TRBD1,14,few,TRBV28,CASSLLQGGTEAFF,TGTGCCAGCAGTTTATTGCAGGGGGGCACTGAAGCTTTCTTT
TRBJ2-2,NA,13,many,TRBV7-2,CASSFAVPGELFF,TGTGCCAGCAGCTTCGCGGTTCCCGGGGAGCTGTTTTTT
TRBJ2-5,TRBD2,15,few,TRBV10-3,CAISGLAGMGETQYF,TGTGCCATCAGTGGGCTAGCGGGAATGGGAGAGACCCAGTACTTC
TRBJ2-7,TRBD1,14,many,TRBV9,CASSLRQGSYEQYF,TGTGCCAGCAGCCTCCGACAGGGCTCCTACGAGCAGTACTTC
TRBJ1-5,NA,11,few,TRBV12-3/TRBV12-4,CASSLDQPQHF,TGTGCCAGCAGTTTAGACCAGCCCCAGCATTTT
TRBJ1-5,NA,14,many,TRBV18,CASSPSGSNQPQHF,TGTGCCAGCTCACCATCAGGGAGCAATCAGCCCCAGCATTTT
TRBJ1-5,NA,12,NA,TRBV24-1,CATSDPDQPQHF,TGTGCCACCAGTGACCCTGATCAGCCCCAGCATTTT
TRBJ1-2,NA,15,many,TRBV28,CASSFPGEENYGYTF,TGTGCCAGCAGTTTCCCCGGAGAGGAGAACTATGGCTACACCTTC
TRBJ2-4,NA,17,few,TRBV5-1,CASSNEPGAVVKNIQYF,TGCGCCAGCAGCAATGAGCCGGGGGCAGTGGTCAAAAACATTCAGTACTTC
TRBJ2-3,TRBD2,16,few,TRBV11-2,CASSSTSGESTDTQYF,TGTGCCAGCAGCTCAACTAGCGGGGAAAGCACAGATACGCAGTATTTT
TRBJ1-2,NA,16,few,TRBV7-8,CASSFWQTIQNYGYTF,TGTGCCAGCAGCTTTTGGCAAACTATACAGAACTATGGCTACACCTTC
TRBJ1-5,NA,15,NA,TRBV7-9,CASSLDSGFTQPQHF,TGTGCCAGCAGCTTAGACAGTGGCTTTACCCAGCCCCAGCATTTT
TRBJ1-2,TRBD1,16,few,TRBV29-1,CSVGRDRGPLLRGYTF,TGCAGCGTCGGGAGGGACAGGGGCCCCTTGTTAAGGGGCTACACCTTC
TRBJ1-5,NA,12,NA,TRBV28,CASCRLNQPQHF,TGTGCCAGCTGTCGCCTCAATCAGCCCCAGCATTTT
TRBJ1-2,TRBD1,17,NA,TRBV29-1,CSVLPTGETDFGYGYTF,TGCAGCGTCCTACCGACAGGGGAAACTGACTTCGGTTATGGCTACACCTTC
TRBJ1-6,NA,16,many,TRBV6-2/TRBV6-3,CASTRTGASYNSPLHF,TGTGCCAGCACCCGGACGGGGGCATCCTATAATTCACCCCTCCACTTT
TRBJ1-1,TRBD1,11,NA,TRBV29-1,CSATGGREAFF,TGCAGCGCGACAGGGGGCCGTGAAGCTTTCTTT
TRBJ2-1,NA,11,NA,TRBV5-1,CASSLTSEQFF,TGCGCCAGCAGCTTGACTAGTGAGCAGTTCTTC
TRBJ1-1,NA,13,few,TRBV6-5,CASSFDPNTEAFF,TGTGCCAGCAGCTTTGACCCGAACACTGAAGCTTTCTTT
TRBJ1-2,TRBD1,15,many,TRBV6-1,CASSEQGAYEYGYTF,TGTGCCAGCAGTGAACAGGGGGCCTACGAATATGGCTACACCTTC
TRBJ1-2,TRBD1,17,once,TRBV12-3/TRBV12-4,CASSFLSGGDLNYGYTF,TGTGCCAGCAGTTTTCTTTCAGGGGGCGATCTTAACTATGGCTACACCTTC